This TCR beta chain derives from a study of spatial heterogeneity in lung cancer. Study details: Raw reads showed each unique TCR and UMI combination turning up more than ten times on average.

The CDR3 loop spans 15 amino acids. The V gene's germline CDR1 is MNHEY and CDR2 SVGAGI. General observations from the study: Detection of ubiquitous tumor TCRs in blood was higher at resection than follow-up.

Time point noted: sample taken at primary tumor resection. Whole RNA was taken from tumor, nontumor lung or frozen PBMC; it was then sequenced unsorted. The donors, about 74 patients with untreated early-stage non-small cell lung cancer, provided the samples. As for this clonotype: Its target is not known. At one end the junction does not follow the germline gene, possibly because of a read error.

The presence of a unique molecular identifier marked each TCR cDNA molecule. TCRdb reanalysed the 5' RACE reads using MiXCR and keeps one entry per CDR3 protein. The data hold 60,000 to 65,000 distinct CDR3 sequences, with around 8.4% observed a single time. The specimen was PBMCs, collected at surgery. The genes are TRBV6-5 and TRBJ1-4; 9 bases agree with TRBD1. The TCR comes from a female donor with early-stage non-small cell lung cancer. The CDR3 DNA sequence: TGTACCAGCAGTTACTCTGGGACAGGGAGTGAAAAACTGTTTTTT. It yields the protein CTSSYSGTGSEKLFF.